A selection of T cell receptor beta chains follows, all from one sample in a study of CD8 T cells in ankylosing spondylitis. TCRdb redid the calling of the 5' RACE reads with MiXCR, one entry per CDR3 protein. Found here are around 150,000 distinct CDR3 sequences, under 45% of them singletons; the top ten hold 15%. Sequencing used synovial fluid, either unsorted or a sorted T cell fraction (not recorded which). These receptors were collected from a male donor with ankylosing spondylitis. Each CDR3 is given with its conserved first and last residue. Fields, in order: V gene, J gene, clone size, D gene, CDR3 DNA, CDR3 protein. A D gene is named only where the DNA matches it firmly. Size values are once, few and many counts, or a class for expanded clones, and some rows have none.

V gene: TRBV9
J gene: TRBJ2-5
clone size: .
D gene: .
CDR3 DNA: TGTGCCAGCAGCGTATTTGAGGGGCAAGAGACCCAGTACTTC
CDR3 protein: CASSVFEGQETQYF

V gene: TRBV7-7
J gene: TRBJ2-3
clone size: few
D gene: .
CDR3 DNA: TGTGCCAGCAGCTTAGTACGGGCGGATACGCAGTATTTT
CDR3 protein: CASSLVRADTQYF

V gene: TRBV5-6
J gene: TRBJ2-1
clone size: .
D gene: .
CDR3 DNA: TGTGCCAGCAGCTTGGGTGAGAACCTCTACAATGAGCAGTTCTTC
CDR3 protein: CASSLGENLYNEQFF

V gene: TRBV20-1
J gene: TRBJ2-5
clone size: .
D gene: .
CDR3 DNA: TGCAGTGCTAGAGATCTGTGGCAAGAGACCCAGTACTTC
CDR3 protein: CSARDLWQETQYF

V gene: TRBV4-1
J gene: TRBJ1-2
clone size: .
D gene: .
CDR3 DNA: TGCGCCAGCAGCCAAACTGCTAACTATGGCTACACCTTC
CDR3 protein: CASSQTANYGYTF

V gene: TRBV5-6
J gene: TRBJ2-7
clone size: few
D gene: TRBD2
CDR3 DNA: TGTGCCAGCAGCCAGGGGACTAGCGGTCCCTACGAGCAGTACTTC
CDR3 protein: CASSQGTSGPYEQYF

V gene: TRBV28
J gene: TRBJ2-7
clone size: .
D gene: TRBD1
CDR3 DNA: TGTGCCAGCAGTCTCACCTACAGGGGCTACGAGCAGTACTTC
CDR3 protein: CASSLTYRGYEQYF

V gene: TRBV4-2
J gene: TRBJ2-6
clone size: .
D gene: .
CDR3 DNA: TGTGCCAGCAGCCAAGATGACGGAAGCTCTGGGGCCAACGTCCTGACTTTC
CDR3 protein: CASSQDDGSSGANVLTF

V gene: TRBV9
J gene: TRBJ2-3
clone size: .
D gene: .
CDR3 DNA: TGTGCCAGCAGCGTAGGTCTGACTAGCACAGATACGCAGTATTTT
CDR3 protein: CASSVGLTSTDTQYF

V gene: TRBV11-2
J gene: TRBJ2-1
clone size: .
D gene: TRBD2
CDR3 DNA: TGTGCCAGCAGCTTAGATGCGGGAGTGTTGTACAATGAGCAGTTCTTC
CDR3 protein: CASSLDAGVLYNEQFF

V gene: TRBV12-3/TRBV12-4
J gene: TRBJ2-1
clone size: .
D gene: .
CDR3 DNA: TGTGCCAGCAGGCCGCCCCGGGAGAACAATGAGCAGTTCTTC
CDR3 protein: CASRPPRENNEQFF

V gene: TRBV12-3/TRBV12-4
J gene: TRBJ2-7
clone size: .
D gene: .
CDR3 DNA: TGTGCCAGCAATAATTGGGGGACCTACGAGCAGTACTTC
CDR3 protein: CASNNWGTYEQYF

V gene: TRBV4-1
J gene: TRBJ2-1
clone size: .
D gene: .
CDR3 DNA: TGCGCCAGCAGCCAAGGACTACTGGGACGCTCCTACAATGAGCAGTTCTTC
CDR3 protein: CASSQGLLGRSYNEQFF

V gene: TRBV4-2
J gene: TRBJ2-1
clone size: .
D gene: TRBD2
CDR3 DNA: TGTGCCAGCAGCCAAGAGGCTAGCGGGGCCCCCAATGAGCAGTTCTTC
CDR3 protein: CASSQEASGAPNEQFF

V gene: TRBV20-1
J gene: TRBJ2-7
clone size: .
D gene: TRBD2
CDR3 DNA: TGCAGTGCTAGCGAATGGACTAGCGGGAGTGTGTACTTC
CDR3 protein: CSASEWTSGSVYF

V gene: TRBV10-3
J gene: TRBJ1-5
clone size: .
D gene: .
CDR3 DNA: TGTGCCAACGCGGCCGGAGATAGCAATCAGCCCCAGCATTTT
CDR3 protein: CANAAGDSNQPQHF

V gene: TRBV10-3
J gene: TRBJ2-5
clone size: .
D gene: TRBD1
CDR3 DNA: TGTGCCATCAGTGAGTGGCCGTTTGTGGGACAGGGGATTTATGAAGAGACCCAGTACTTC
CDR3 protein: CAISEWPFVGQGIYEETQYF

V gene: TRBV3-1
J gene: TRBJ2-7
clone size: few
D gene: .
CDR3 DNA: TGTGCCAGCAGCGCTCCAGGACTCGGCTACTACGAGCAGTACTTC
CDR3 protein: CASSAPGLGYYEQYF

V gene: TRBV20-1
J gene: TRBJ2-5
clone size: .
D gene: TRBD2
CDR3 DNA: TGCAGTGCCCGGGGACTAGCGGGAGGGCCGTCAGAGACCCAGTACTTC
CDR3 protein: CSARGLAGGPSETQYF

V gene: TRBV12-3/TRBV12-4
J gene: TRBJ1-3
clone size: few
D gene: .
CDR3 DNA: TGTGCCAGCAGTGGTGGCTCTGGAAACACCATATATTTT
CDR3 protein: CASSGGSGNTIYF

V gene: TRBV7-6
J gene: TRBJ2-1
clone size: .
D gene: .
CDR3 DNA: TGTGCCAGCAGCCCCCGAGCAGAATACAATGAGCAGTTCTTC
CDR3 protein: CASSPRAEYNEQFF

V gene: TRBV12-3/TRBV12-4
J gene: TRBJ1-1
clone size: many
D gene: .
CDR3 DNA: TGTGCCAGCCAGGATTCGTCGATTGGGCTGTTTGAAGCTTTCTTT
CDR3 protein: CASQDSSIGLFEAFF

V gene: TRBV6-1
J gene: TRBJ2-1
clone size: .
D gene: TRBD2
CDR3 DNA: TGTGCCAGCAGCCCCCCCGGGGCGGGAGCGGGGAATGAGCAGTTCTTC
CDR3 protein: CASSPPGAGAGNEQFF

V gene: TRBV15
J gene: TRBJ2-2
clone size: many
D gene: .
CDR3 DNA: TGTGCCACCAGAGGGGGGCTAAACACCGGGGAGCTGTTTTTT
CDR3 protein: CATRGGLNTGELFF

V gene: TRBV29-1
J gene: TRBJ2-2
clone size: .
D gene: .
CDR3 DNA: TGCAGCGTTGAAGTAGCAGCCGGGGAGCTGTTTTTT
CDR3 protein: CSVEVAAGELFF

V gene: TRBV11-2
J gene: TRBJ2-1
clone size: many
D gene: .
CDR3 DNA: TGTGCCAGCAGCTTAGAGTGGGGTGGCTCCTACAATGAGCAGTTCTTC
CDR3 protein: CASSLEWGGSYNEQFF

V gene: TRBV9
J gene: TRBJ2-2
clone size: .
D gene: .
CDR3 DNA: TGTGCCAGCAGCGGGTTAACTAGCTCCACCGGGGAGCTGTTTTTT
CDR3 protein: CASSGLTSSTGELFF

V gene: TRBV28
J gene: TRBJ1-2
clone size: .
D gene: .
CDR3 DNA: TGTGCCAGCAGTTTTCGCCGAGCTCCCTTAGGAGTAAGCTATGGCTACACCTTC
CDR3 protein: CASSFRRAPLGVSYGYTF

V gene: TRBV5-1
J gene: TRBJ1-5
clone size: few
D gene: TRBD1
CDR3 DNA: TGCGCCAGCAGCTTGGGGGGACAGGGCATTCAGCCCCAGCATTTT
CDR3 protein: CASSLGGQGIQPQHF

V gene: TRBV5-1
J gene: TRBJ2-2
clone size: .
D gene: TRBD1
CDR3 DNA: TGCGCCAGCACCTGGGACAGGGAGTTACCGAGGGAGCTGTTTTTT
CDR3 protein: CASTWDRELPRELFF

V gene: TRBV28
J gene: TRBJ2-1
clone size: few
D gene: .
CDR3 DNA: TGTGCCAGCAGTTTAGCGCCAGGGGTGAGTGAGCAGTTCTTC
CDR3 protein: CASSLAPGVSEQFF

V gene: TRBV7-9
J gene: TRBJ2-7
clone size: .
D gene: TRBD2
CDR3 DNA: TGTGCCAGCAGCTCACCGGGACTAGCGGCACACGAGCAGTACTTC
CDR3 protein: CASSSPGLAAHEQYF

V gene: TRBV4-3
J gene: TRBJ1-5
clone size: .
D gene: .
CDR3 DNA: TGCGCCAGCAGCCAAGATGTGGAACCTAGCAATCAGCCCCAGCATTTT
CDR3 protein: CASSQDVEPSNQPQHF

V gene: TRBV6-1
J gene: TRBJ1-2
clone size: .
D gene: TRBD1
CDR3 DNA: TGTGCCAGCAGTGAGAGAAACAGGGGAAGGTACACCTTC
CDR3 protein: CASSERNRGRYTF

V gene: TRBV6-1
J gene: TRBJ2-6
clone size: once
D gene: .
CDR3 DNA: TGTGCCACCTCGCGGAGCTCTGGGGCCAACGTCCTGACTTTC
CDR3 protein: CATSRSSGANVLTF

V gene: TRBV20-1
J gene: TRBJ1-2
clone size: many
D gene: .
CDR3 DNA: TGCAGTGCTAGAATCGGAGACAGTAACTATGGCTACACCTTC
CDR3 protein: CSARIGDSNYGYTF

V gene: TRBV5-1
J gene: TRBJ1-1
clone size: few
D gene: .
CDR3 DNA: TGCGCCAGCAGCTTAACTAGGGAGAACACTGAAGCTTTCTTT
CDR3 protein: CASSLTRENTEAFF

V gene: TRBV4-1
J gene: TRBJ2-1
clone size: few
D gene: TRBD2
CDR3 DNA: TGCGCCAGCAGCCAAGCCCCGACTAGCGGCGGTTACAATGAGCAGTTCTTC
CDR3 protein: CASSQAPTSGGYNEQFF

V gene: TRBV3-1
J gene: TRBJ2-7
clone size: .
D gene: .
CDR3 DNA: TGTGCCAGCAGCCAGGCCCTGCTAGGGTGGTACGAGCAGTACTTC
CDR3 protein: CASSQALLGWYEQYF

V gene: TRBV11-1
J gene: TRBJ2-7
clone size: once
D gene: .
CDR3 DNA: TGTGCCAGCAGCTTATGTGACATTTGTAACAAGGTGAGCTCCTACGAGCAGTACTTC
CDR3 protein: CASSLCDICNKVSSYEQYF

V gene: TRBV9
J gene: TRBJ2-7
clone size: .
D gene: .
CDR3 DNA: TGTGCCAGCAGCGTAGACGAGGGTTTCTACGAGCAGTACTTC
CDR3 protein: CASSVDEGFYEQYF

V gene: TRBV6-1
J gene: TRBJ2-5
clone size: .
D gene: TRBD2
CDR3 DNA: TGTGCCAGCAGTGCTCAAGCGGGGGGGCCAGAGACCCAGTACTTC
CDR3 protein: CASSAQAGGPETQYF

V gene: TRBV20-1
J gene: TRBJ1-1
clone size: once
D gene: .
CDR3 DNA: TGCAGTGAAAAGCTTGTTTGGGAGAACACTGAAGCTTTCTTT
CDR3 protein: CSEKLVWENTEAFF

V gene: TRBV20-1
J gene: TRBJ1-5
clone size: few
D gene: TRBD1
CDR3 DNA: TGCAGTGCTAGACATGACAGGGGGTACAATCAGCCCCAGCATTTT
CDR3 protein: CSARHDRGYNQPQHF

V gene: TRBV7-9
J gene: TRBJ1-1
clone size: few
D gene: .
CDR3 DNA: TGTGCCAGCAGCTTATTCGGGACGACTGGGACTGAAGCTTTCTTT
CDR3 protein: CASSLFGTTGTEAFF

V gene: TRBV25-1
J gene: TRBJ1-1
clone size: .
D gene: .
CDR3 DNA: TGTGCCAGCAGTAAAAGGAAGAACACTGAAGCTTTCTTT
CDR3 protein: CASSKRKNTEAFF